This TCR beta chain was documented in a study of response to subunit inactivated influenza vaccine. This clonotype showed up just once. TCRdb fed the RT-PCR reads into MiXCR, producing one record per CDR3 protein. The sample yields more than 450,000 distinct CDR3 sequences, 11% seen once. Germline V gene data show CDR1 as SEHNR and CDR2 as FQNEAQ (reference sequence). The V end lost 6 bases, the J end lost 2 bases, and 13 bases lay between the germline ends. This CDR3 has 14 amino acids. This sample was shared with a second study, whose subject was T cells expressing NK-cell markers. This second report adds: Researchers built TCR beta cDNA using 5'RACE template switching with UMIs. Topping the CD3+CD56-NKG2C+ fraction as well were these clonotypes, in four donors.

The sequences come from PBMCs from blood, collected on the day of vaccination. The sequence came from a man over 45 who received an inactivated influenza vaccine. The J gene is TRBJ2-5, the V gene TRBV7-9; possibly TRBD1 for D (6 bases). The CDR3 sequence: CASRSRQEQETQYF. The CDR3 DNA reads as TGTGCCAGCAGGTCCCGACAGGAGCAAGAGACCCAGTACTTC.